This TCR beta chain was recovered during a study of blood T cell repertoires in COVID-19. Study information: The United States, Italy and Spain were the sources of the acute and convalescent COVID-19 samples. In each case, the material was cDNA or gDNA derived from T cells, B-cell-depleted T cells, or PBMCs.

The CDR3 loop spans 14 amino acids. The germline V and J ends were trimmed by 3 bases and 1 base, with 6 bases remaining between them. Germline assignment: CDR1 KGHSH and CDR2 LQKENI. As originally analysed: The assay estimated nucleated cells by amplifying reference gene primers. Measured with immunoSEQ multiplex PCR; TCRdb has only the in-frame clones, and not every one. V and J calls and clone size are as listed in that table; D and trimming were resolved from the DNA. In the table there are tens of thousands of clones, around 90% of which are singletons. The V gene is TRBV18, the J gene TRBJ2-2, with D perhaps TRBD1 (5 bases). The TCR sequence derives from a woman aged 80 or older with active or convalescent COVID-19. The sequenced material came from peripheral blood. The DNA for the CDR3 is TGTGCCAGCTCACCCAGGGAGAACACCGGGGAGCTGTTTTTT. This gives the protein CASSPRENTGELFF.